Shown below are 12 T cell receptor beta chains from a single sample sequenced in a study of blood T cell repertoires in COVID-19 (dated by TCRdb to the early 2020s). Receptor libraries were prepared by the immunoSEQ multiplex PCR assay. In its TCRdb copy, this immuneACCESS table keeps in-frame sequences only and misses some clones. Where compared with another copy, unresolved V genes explain less than half of these, and the others have no known cause. The sample includes about 200,000 clones, with more than 65% observed a single time. The top ten clones comprise less than 8.5% of the sample. Input material: PBMCs or T cells enriched from blood (not recorded which). These receptors all stem from a man aged 35-49 years who had recovered from COVID-19.

This clone has only a few counts. The rearrangement links TRBV3-1 (or the pseudogene TRBV3-2) to TRBJ1-1; 7 nucleotides match TRBD1. CDR1 is LGHDT and CDR2 is YNNKEL in the germline V gene (reference sequence). The trim removed 4 bases at V and 5 bases at J, leaving 7 bases unmatched. This CDR3 has 14 amino acids. The CDR3 reads CASSLTGFRTEAFF. DNA of the CDR3: TGTGCCAGCAGCCTGACAGGGTTTCGGACTGAAGCTTTCTTT.

There are a few counts of this clone. The chain links TRBV4-1 to TRBJ2-5, with 9 bases aligning to TRBD2. Germline assignment: CDR1 MGHRA and CDR2 YSYEKL. The CDR3 has 16 amino acids. The V segment lost 0 bases and the J segment 3 bases; nucleotides outside the gene matches: 5. CDR3 sequence: CASSQDSSSGEETQYF. The CDR3 DNA sequence: TGCGCCAGCAGCCAAGATAGTTCTAGCGGGGAAGAGACCCAGTACTTC.

The chain combines TRBV5-6 with TRBJ1-1; 8 nucleotides match TRBD1. The J segment lost 2 bases and the V segment lost 4 bases, leaving 16 bases of the junction unmatched. Germline assignment: CDR1 SGHDT and CDR2 YYEEEE. This CDR3 has 18 residues. CDR3 nucleotide sequence: TGTGCCAGCAGCCCCCTAATGGTAGGACAGGGAAGAAACACTGAAGCTTTCTTT. It codes for CASSPLMVGQGRNTEAFF.

This clone was seen more than once but under ten times. The chain uses TRBV10-3 and TRBJ1-3, with a tentative D call TRBD1 (6 bases). This CDR3 contains 15 residues. The V end lost 10 bases, the J end lost 0 bases, and 16 bases lay between the germline ends. From germline, CDR1 is ENHRY and CDR2 SYGVKD. The CDR3, as DNA: TGTGCCACTAACAGGGACCCGTACTCTGGAAACACCATATATTTT. As protein: CATNRDPYSGNTIYF.

The chain combines TRBV7-8 with TRBJ1-5; 9 nucleotides line up with TRBD1. The CDR3 runs 17 residues. The V gene's germline CDR1 is SGHVS and CDR2 FQNEAQ. J lost 4 bases, V lost 5 bases, and 12 bases had no gene match. DNA for the CDR3: TGTGCCAGCAGCGGTTCCGCTTTGACAGGGGGAAATCAGCCCCAGCATTTT. Amino acid sequence: CASSGSALTGGNQPQHF.

The rearrangement uses TRBV29-1 and TRBJ1-1; D gene ambiguous. CDR1 and CDR2 from the germline V gene are SQVTM and ANQGSEA. V was trimmed by 4 bases and J by 1 base, leaving 7 bases between them. This CDR3 is 12 amino acids long. The CDR3 here is CSVGESNTEAFF. The CDR3 nucleotides read TGCAGCGTTGGCGAATCGAACACTGAAGCTTTCTTT.

The chain has TRBV27 and TRBJ2-2; D might be TRBD1 (5 bases). This CDR3 contains 15 residues. CDR1 and CDR2 from the germline V gene are MNHEY and SMNVEV (reference sequence). V lost 6 bases to trimming and J lost 0 bases, with 11 bases between them. The DNA for the CDR3 is TGTGCCAGCAGGGTCGTGGGGCCGAACACCGGGGAGCTGTTTTTT. Amino acid sequence: CASRVVGPNTGELFF.

The chain couples TRBV7-2 to TRBJ2-7; TRBD2 is a possible D gene (5 bases). Trimming took 1 base from V and 0 from J, leaving 10 bases between them. The germline gives CDR1 SGHTA, CDR2 FQGNSA. This CDR3 comprises 15 residues. The CDR3 spells CASSLGRAISYEQYF. The CDR3 DNA sequence: TGTGCCAGCAGCTTAGGGCGGGCAATCTCCTACGAGCAGTACTTC. Variable domain in full (rest from reference TRBV7-2 and TRBJ2-7): GAGVSQSPSNKVTEKGKDVELRCDPISGHTALYWYRQSLGQGLEFLIYFQGNSAPDKSGLPSDRFSAERTGGSVSTLTIQRTQQEDSAVYLCASSLGRAISYEQYFGPGTRLTVT.

This chain joins TRBV4-3 and TRBJ2-6; no definite D call. The V end lost 1 base, the J end lost 4 bases, and 14 bases lay between the germline ends. CDR1 and CDR2 (germline): LGHNA, YSLEER. This CDR3 is built from 17 residues. For the CDR3, the DNA is TGCGCCAGCAGCCAAGCCAGCGTCCCGTCAGGGGCCAACGTCCTGACTTTC. This codes for CASSQASVPSGANVLTF.

This clone was seen more than once but under ten times. The V gene is TRBV18, the J gene TRBJ2-3; D might be TRBD2 (5 bases). V was pared by 0 bases and J by 0 bases, with 13 bases between. This CDR3 is 17 amino acids long. Per the germline V gene, CDR1 is KGHSH and CDR2 is LQKENI. The CDR3 region is CASSPPFGGPSTDTQYF. The DNA of the CDR3 is TGTGCCAGCTCACCACCCTTCGGCGGGCCAAGCACAGATACGCAGTATTTT. The full variable domain, in which reference TRBV18 and TRBJ2-3 provide the parts outside the CDR3, is NAGVMQNPRHLVRRRGQEARLRCSPMKGHSHVYWYRQLPEEGLKFMVYLQKENIIDESGMPKERFSAEFPKEGPSILRIQQVVRGDSAAYFCASSPPFGGPSTDTQYFGPGTRLTVL.

This chain connects TRBV5-1 to TRBJ2-1; 7 nucleotides match TRBD1. Losses at the gene ends were 2 bases for V and 3 bases for J; bases not matched to a gene: 20. This CDR3 comprises 20 residues. CDR1 is SGHRS and CDR2 is YFSETQ in the germline V gene. The CDR3 protein is CASSLRPKGADYLSYNEQFF. CDR3 nucleotides: TGCGCCAGCAGCTTACGGCCCAAGGGGGCCGACTACCTGAGCTACAATGAGCAGTTCTTC. The full variable domain, in which reference TRBV5-1 and TRBJ2-1 provide the parts outside the CDR3, is KAGVTQTPRYLIKTRGQQVTLSCSPISGHRSVSWYQQTPGQGLQFLFEYFSETQRNKGNFPGRFSGRQFSNSRSEMNVSTLELGDSALYLCASSLRPKGADYLSYNEQFFGPGTRLTVL.

This clone appeared a few times. The gene calls are TRBV5-1 and TRBJ2-3; 9 bases are a match to TRBD2. Germline CDR1 and CDR2: SGHRS and YFSETQ. With 3 bases clipped from V and 1 base from J, the junction kept 0 bases outside the gene matches. The CDR3 has 14 amino acids. The DNA for the CDR3 is TGCGCCAGCAGCTCTAGCGGGGGCACAGATACGCAGTATTTT. It translates to CASSSSGGTDTQYF.